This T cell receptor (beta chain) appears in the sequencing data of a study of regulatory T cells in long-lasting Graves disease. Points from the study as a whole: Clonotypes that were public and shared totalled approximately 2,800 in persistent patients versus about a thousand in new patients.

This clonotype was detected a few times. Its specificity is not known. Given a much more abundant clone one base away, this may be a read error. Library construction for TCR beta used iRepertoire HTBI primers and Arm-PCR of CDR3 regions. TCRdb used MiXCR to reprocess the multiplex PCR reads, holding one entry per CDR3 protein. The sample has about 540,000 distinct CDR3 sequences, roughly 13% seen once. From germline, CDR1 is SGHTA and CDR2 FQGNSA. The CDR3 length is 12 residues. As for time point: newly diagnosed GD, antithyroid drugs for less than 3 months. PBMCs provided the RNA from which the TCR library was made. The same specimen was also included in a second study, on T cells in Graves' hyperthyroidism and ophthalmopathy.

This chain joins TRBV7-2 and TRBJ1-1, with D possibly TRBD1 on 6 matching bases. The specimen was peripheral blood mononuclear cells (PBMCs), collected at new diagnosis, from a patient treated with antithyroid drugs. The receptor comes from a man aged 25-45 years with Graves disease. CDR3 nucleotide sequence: TGTGCCAACAGCTTAGGGGGTCCTGAAGCTTTCTTT. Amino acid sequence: CANSLGGPEAFF.